The rows below give T cell receptor beta chains drawn from one sample of a study of beta chain features in type 1 diabetes. The table came from immunoSEQ multiplex PCR; TCRdb's copy has only in-frame clones and leaves some out. Among about 250,000 clones, over 12% were seen once, and the ten largest hold around 0.026%. Sequences were obtained from naive CD4+ T cells from blood. The receptors originated from a woman between 40 and 50 years old in good health. The CDR3 runs from the conserved cysteine through the conserved F or W. D genes are given only for firm matches. For some rows the clone size is stated as once, few or many, or as a class when expanded; others skip it.

j_call clone_size v_call d_call cdr3_nt cdr3_aa
TRBJ2-3 - TRBV5-1 - TGCGCCAGCAGACCGACAGACACAGATACGCAGTATTTT CASRPTDTDTQYF
TRBJ1-4 - TRBV6-6 - TGTGCCAGCAGTTACTCCGAGCTTGAAAAACTGTTTTTT CASSYSELEKLFF
TRBJ2-1 - TRBV5-1 TRBD1 TGCGCCAGCAAGGCTGGGACAGGGTTCTACAATGAGCAGTTCTTC CASKAGTGFYNEQFF
TRBJ1-2 many TRBV7-9 - TGTGCCAGCAGCGCCGACACGGTCTACACCTTC CASSADTVYTF
TRBJ1-2 - TRBV27 TRBD1 TGTGCCAGCAGCCCCGGACAGGCGAACTATGGCTACACCTTC CASSPGQANYGYTF
TRBJ1-5 - TRBV11-2 - TGTGCCAGCAGCTTAAGCAGGGCAGGTCAGCCCCAGCATTTT CASSLSRAGQPQHF
TRBJ1-2 - TRBV11-2 - TGTGCCAGCAGCTTAGCCACATCCAATGGCTACACCTTC CASSLATSNGYTF
TRBJ1-2 - TRBV2 TRBD1 TGTGCCAGCACAGGAATCCGGACAGGGACTCCTTATGGCTACACCTTC CASTGIRTGTPYGYTF
TRBJ2-4 few TRBV2 - TGTGCCAGCAGATCTGGACGGGGAATTACCTTAGCCAAAAACATTCAGTACTTC CASRSGRGITLAKNIQYF
TRBJ1-3 few TRBV20-1 - TGCAGTGTAACTGAAGGAAACACCATATATTTT CSVTEGNTIYF